Below are 25 T cell receptor beta chains sequenced from a single sample in a study of T-cell memory formation after mild COVID-19. Using its own MiXCR run on the 5' RACE reads, TCRdb lists one record per CDR3 protein. The sample has approximately 500,000 distinct CDR3 sequences; nearly 25% are singletons. Sequenced: PBMCs or a T cell subset sorted from them (not recorded which). These receptors were collected from an adult woman who had mild COVID-19 (a few samples of this study predate the infection). Cell type and time point are not known.

This clonotype came up a few times. The chain links TRBV6-1 to TRBJ1-5; TRBD1 matches 8 bases. The junction had 0 bases not matched to a gene; V was cut back by 6 bases and J by 5 bases. CDR1 and CDR2 from the germline V gene are MNHNS and SASEGT. The CDR3 runs 12 residues. The CDR3 nucleotides read TGTGCCAGCAGGACAGGGGATCAGCCCCAGCATTTT. Its translation: CASRTGDQPQHF.

The CDR3 DNA reads as TGTGCCAGCAGCCCCTGGGAGTTGAGCTCTGGGGCCAACGTCCTGACTTTC. This translates into CASSPWELSSGANVLTF. The V call is TRBV7-8, the J call TRBJ2-6; the D gene is possibly TRBD2 (5 bases). Trimming took 5 bases from V and 0 from J, leaving 14 bases between them. Per germline, CDR1 SGHVS and CDR2 FQNEAQ. The CDR3 spans 17 residues.

J is TRBJ1-3 and V is TRBV7-9; TRBD1 matches 8 bases. After removal of 5 bases from V and 2 bases from J, the junction contained 5 bases not matched to a gene. CDR3 length equals 15 residues. Germline V gene sequence: CDR1 SEHNR, CDR2 FQNEAQ (reference sequence). The CDR3 coding sequence is TGTGCCAGCAGCGCGACAGGGGCAACTGGAAACACCATATATTTT. Its protein is CASSATGATGNTIYF. Full variable domain (remainder filled in from reference TRBV7-9 and TRBJ1-3): DTGVSQNPRHKITKRGQNVTFRCDPISEHNRLYWYRQTLGQGPEFLTYFQNEAQLEKSRLLSDRFSAERPKGSFSTLEIQRTEQGDSAMYLCASSATGATGNTIYFGEGSWLTVV.

The sample holds a few counts of this clonotype. The V gene is TRBV5-1, the J gene TRBJ2-4; maybe TRBD1 (5 bases). V lost 7 bases, J lost 7 bases, and 9 bases lay in between. Germline V gene lookup returns CDR1 SGHRS and CDR2 YFSETQ. The CDR3 consists of 11 residues. CDR3 DNA: TGCGCCAGCGGGGCAGGGAACATTCAGTACTTC. As protein: CASGAGNIQYF.

This chain uses TRBV7-6 with TRBJ1-2; D gene ambiguous. This CDR3 has 15 residues. V gave up 4 bases and J gave up 2 bases, with 14 bases separating them. Germline V gene data show CDR1 as SGHVS and CDR2 as FNYEAQ. The CDR3: CASSSFSGYNYGYTF. Written as DNA, the CDR3 is TGTGCCAGCAGCTCATTCTCGGGGTACAACTATGGCTACACCTTC.

The chain recombines TRBV5-1 with TRBJ2-2; TRBD1 agrees at 7 bases. Germline trimming cut 1 base from V and 3 bases from J; bases unmatched to any gene: 9. In germline, CDR1 is SGHRS, CDR2 YFSETQ. The CDR3 contains 17 residues. CDR3 bases: TGCGCCAGCAGCTTGCCCGGGACAGTCCGTGACACCGGGGAGCTGTTTTTT. Translating gives CASSLPGTVRDTGELFF.

This clonotype was seen only a few times. The chain recombines TRBV6-4 with TRBJ2-1, with 14 positions matching TRBD2. With 6 bases clipped from V and 6 bases from J, the junction kept 7 bases outside the gene matches. This CDR3 has 16 residues. The germline gives CDR1 MRHNA, CDR2 SNTAGT. The CDR3 region is CASSGAGTSGSNEQFF. CDR3 in DNA: TGTGCCAGCAGCGGGGCCGGGACTAGCGGGAGCAATGAGCAGTTCTTC.

The chain uses TRBV12-3 or TRBV12-4 and TRBJ1-1; D is unclear. This CDR3 has 13 residues. The V end lost 7 bases, the J end lost 3 bases, and 12 bases lay between the germline ends. CDR3 sequence reads: CASINPGHTEAFF. For the CDR3, the DNA is TGTGCCAGCATCAACCCGGGCCACACTGAAGCTTTCTTT.

This clonotype was detected only a few times. V gene TRBV6-6 combines with J gene TRBJ2-1; D may match TRBD1 or TRBD2 (6 bases each). V was clipped by 4 bases and J by 7 bases, with 23 bases between them. The CDR3 totals 17 residues. CDR1 is MNHNY and CDR2 is SVGAGI in the germline V gene (reference sequence). The CDR3 sequence is CASSSSHLGGGRNEQFF. The DNA for the CDR3 is TGTGCCAGCAGTTCTTCCCACCTCGGGGGCGGTAGGAATGAGCAGTTCTTC.

The chain carries TRBV29-1 and TRBJ1-5; TRBD1 might be the D (5 bases). This CDR3 comprises 14 residues. V was cut by 4 bases and J by 6 bases, with 16 bases left in between. Per the germline V gene, CDR1 is SQVTM and CDR2 is ANQGSEA. In DNA form, the CDR3 reads TGCAGCGTTGGAATGGGGCAGGGAGGTCAGCCCCAGCATTTT. Its translation: CSVGMGQGGQPQHF.

The CDR3 DNA follows: TGCAGCGTCATCTCGGGGGCGGGAGGGCGCACCTTC. Translation gives CSVISGAGGRTF. The chain joins TRBV29-1 to TRBJ1-2; the D gene is possibly TRBD1 (6 bases). CDR3 length: 12 amino acids. Between the trimmed V and J ends, which lost 6 bases and 13 bases, there was a span of 21 bases. CDR1 SQVTM and CDR2 ANQGSEA come from the germline V gene.

The rearrangement uses TRBV5-1 and TRBJ2-7; D possibly corresponds to TRBD2 (6 bases). CDR3 length: 13 residues. The V end was cut by 5 bases, the J end by 6 bases, with 15 bases between. The germline gives CDR1 SGHRS, CDR2 YFSETQ. The CDR3 DNA follows: TGCGCCAGCAGTGGAGAGGGAGGTGGCGAGCAGTACTTC. It is translated as CASSGEGGGEQYF.

This clonotype showed up just a few times. The gene calls are TRBV2 and TRBJ1-5, with D possibly TRBD1 on 6 matching bases. The CDR3 is made up of 15 amino acids. Germline V lookup: CDR1 SNHLY, CDR2 FYNNEI. Trimming took off 1 base at V and 2 bases at J, with 9 bases between the two ends. The CDR3, as DNA: TGTGCCAGCAGTGAAGGCAGGACAGGCAATCAGCCCCAGCATTTT. Translating it yields CASSEGRTGNQPQHF.

This clonotype has ten or more counts. The V gene is TRBV7-9, the J gene TRBJ1-1; the D is unclear. The V gene lost 0 bases and the J gene lost 2 bases, with 7 bases spanning the gap. The germline V gene has CDR1 SEHNR and CDR2 FQNEAQ (reference sequence). The CDR3 loop spans 14 amino acids. DNA of the CDR3: TGTGCCAGCAGCTTAGCGGTTGGAAACACTGAAGCTTTCTTT. Protein: CASSLAVGNTEAFF.

This clonotype appeared a few times. The chain combines TRBV12-3 or TRBV12-4 with TRBJ2-5; possible D gene TRBD2, 6 bases. V was trimmed by 3 bases and J by 4 bases, leaving 15 bases between them. The CDR3 has 15 residues. The CDR3 nucleotides are TGTGCCAGCAGTTTTGGGTCGGGGGAACGAGAGACCCAGTACTTC. Protein: CASSFGSGERETQYF.

The chain employs TRBV6-5 and TRBJ2-1; 10 nucleotides match TRBD1. The J segment lost 7 bases and the V segment lost 4 bases, leaving 19 bases of the junction unmatched. This CDR3 is 19 amino acids long. CDR1 MNHEY and CDR2 SVGAGI come from the germline V gene. The chain's CDR3 is CASSSRVQARQGAKNEQFF. As DNA, the CDR3 is TGTGCCAGCAGTTCACGCGTACAGGCCAGACAGGGGGCGAAGAATGAGCAGTTCTTC.

The chain combines TRBV20-1 with TRBJ2-1, with D perhaps matching TRBD2 (6 bases). There are 14 residues in the CDR3. Trimming stripped 2 bases from V and 8 bases from J, with 16 bases between. CDR1 is DFQATT, CDR2 SNEGSKA, per germline (reference sequence). This CDR3 is CSARSRETRDEQFF. The CDR3 region has the DNA TGCAGTGCTAGAAGCCGGGAGACAAGGGATGAGCAGTTCTTC.

The chain employs TRBV5-1 and TRBJ2-2, with 7 nucleotides matching TRBD1. The J segment lost 1 base and the V segment lost 9 bases, leaving 3 bases of the junction unmatched. Germline V gives CDR1 SGHRS, CDR2 YFSETQ. The CDR3 sequence is 13 residues long. CDR3 amino acids: CANRQGNTGELFF. DNA for the CDR3: TGCGCCAACCGACAGGGGAACACCGGGGAGCTGTTTTTT.

CDR3 region: CASSFTGHLREQYF. The DNA for the CDR3 is TGTGCCAGCAGCTTTACCGGCCACCTACGAGAGCAGTACTTC. The rearrangement joins TRBV7-6 to TRBJ2-7; D is uncertain. With 3 bases removed from V and 7 bases from J, the gap between germline ends came to 16 bases. The CDR3 loop spans 14 amino acids. Germline V gives CDR1 SGHVS, CDR2 FNYEAQ. The full variable domain, in which reference TRBV7-6 and TRBJ2-7 provide the parts outside the CDR3, is GAGVSQSPRYKVTKRGQDVALRCDPISGHVSLYWYRQALGQGPEFLTYFNYEAQQDKSGLPNDRFSAERPEGSISTLTIQRTEQRDSAMYRCASSFTGHLREQYFGPGTRLTVT.

The chain links TRBV12-3 or TRBV12-4 to TRBJ2-7; D unclear. The V and J ends lost 0 bases and 11 bases respectively, with 20 bases between them. The CDR3 has 15 amino acids. The CDR3: CASSLAGLTEQLEYF. The CDR3 region has the DNA TGTGCCAGCAGTTTAGCTGGGTTAACAGAACAGTTGGAGTACTTC.

This sequence joins TRBV21-1 and TRBJ2-4. TRBV21-1 is a pseudogene segment. The CDR3 loop spans 13 amino acids. The CDR3 loop is CASSRTAKNIQYF. CDR3 coding DNA: TGTGCCAGCAGCAGGACAGCCAAAAACATTCAGTACTTC.

The V and J genes are TRBV6-2 or TRBV6-3 and TRBJ1-2, with 7 positions matching TRBD1. With V trimmed by 5 bases and J by 9 bases, 6 bases remained unmatched. The CDR3 spans 12 residues. Germline V gene lookup returns CDR1 MNHEY and CDR2 SVGEGT. The CDR3 loop is CASSPPDRSYTF. CDR3 bases: TGTGCCAGCAGTCCCCCGGACAGGAGCTACACCTTC.

The chain couples TRBV9 to TRBJ2-1; 10 bases line up with TRBD2. After removal of 3 bases from V and 5 bases from J, the junction contained 8 bases not matched to a gene. CDR1 is SGDLS, CDR2 YYNGEE, per germline. The length of the CDR3 is 16 residues. CDR3 nucleotides: TGTGCCAGCAGCGCAGCGGGAGGGTTTATAGACAATGAGCAGTTCTTC. It specifies CASSAAGGFIDNEQFF.

The chain joins TRBV12-3 or TRBV12-4 to TRBJ2-7; D ambiguous. V lost 6 bases and J lost 5, with 14 bases in between. CDR3 length equals 13 residues. The CDR3 region is CASSFTLLDEQYF. CDR3 sequence (DNA): TGTGCCAGCAGCTTTACTTTGCTCGACGAGCAGTACTTC.

V and J are TRBV20-1 and TRBJ2-5; TRBD1 matches 7 bases. Losses at the gene ends were 8 bases for V and 4 bases for J; bases not matched to a gene: 10. Germline V gene data show CDR1 as DFQATT and CDR2 as SNEGSKA (reference sequence). The length of the CDR3 is 13 residues. CDR3: CSPRQGLRETQYF. The CDR3 nucleotides read TGCAGTCCGCGACAGGGTTTGAGAGAGACCCAGTACTTC.